The 2 T cell receptor beta chains reported below all come from one sample, sequenced in a study of post-analysis software for immune sequencing data. Findings and limits, study-wide: Patients used about 5 TRBV segments, including TRBV5-6, TRBV5-1 and TRBV20-1, more often than controls.

For these receptors, no antigen is known. The authors incorporated unique molecular identifiers into the TCR beta cDNA libraries. TCRdb used MiXCR to reprocess the PCR reads, holding one entry per CDR3 protein. The table records roughly 800,000 distinct CDR3 sequences, about 53% of them present only once. Source material: blood. The source of these receptors is a girl under 18 with multiple sclerosis.

The CDR3 here is CASSYSTQGNSQTEAFF. The CDR3 coding sequence is TGTGCCAGCAGTTACTCGACACAGGGAAATTCTCAGACTGAAGCTTTCTTT. The chain recombines TRBV6-5 with TRBJ1-1; possibly TRBD1 for D (6 bases). Germline V gene lookup returns CDR1 MNHEY and CDR2 SVGAGI. The CDR3 consists of 17 residues. The V and J ends lost 0 bases and 5 bases respectively, with 19 bases between them.

The V gene is TRBV24-1, the J gene TRBJ2-1, with TRBD1 as a possible D gene (6 bases). CDR1 and CDR2 (germline): KGHDR, SFDVKD. This CDR3 comprises 16 residues. The ends were cut back, 1 base at V and 5 bases at J, with 14 bases in the middle. CDR3 in DNA: TGTGCCACCAGTGATTTTCCAGGGTCAGGGGACAATGAGCAGTTCTTC. It encodes CATSDFPGSGDNEQFF.